This T cell receptor beta chain stems from a study of shared clonotypes between healthy human individuals. General study points: Limited genetic and exposure-history diversity came from having few donors. Non-shared clonotypes showed lower generation probabilities than clonotypes common to all four donors.

The method was immunoSEQ multiplex PCR; TCRdb's version includes in-frame clones alone and lacks a portion of them. The table shows about 1 million clones, with roughly 70% occurring only once. In the case of this clone: Its antigen is undetermined.

This CDR3 contains 15 residues. Germline CDR1 and CDR2: MGHRA and YSYEKL. V was clipped by 2 bases and J by 0 bases, with 5 bases between them. Sequenced input: memory CD4+ T cells sorted from blood. Subset: CD45RA-negative fraction. This TCR came from a young man in good health. V usage is TRBV4-1 and J usage is TRBJ2-6, with D possibly matching TRBD1 (5 bases). The CDR3 sequence: CASSQRGSGANVLTF. For the CDR3, the DNA is TGCGCCAGCAGCCAAAGGGGCTCTGGGGCCAACGTCCTGACTTTC.